Each of the 14 T cell receptor beta chains below was sequenced from the same sample in a study of blood T cells in healthy people across ages. A second PCR of 7 to 11 cycles used a sample-barcoded 5' primer and a J-beta primer mix. Using its own MiXCR run on the 5' RACE reads, TCRdb lists one record per CDR3 protein. The profile shows hundreds of thousands of distinct CDR3 sequences, around a quarter of them singletons. The sample was also reused in another study, on T cells of mothers and their children.

Sequenced input: blood. These receptors came from a boy aged 10-17 years in good health.

The chain uses TRBV3-1 and TRBJ1-3, with 10 bases identical to TRBD1. The ends lost 4 bases at V and 2 bases at J; junction bases unmatched: 2. The CDR3 runs 15 residues. Germline V gene sequence: CDR1 LGHDT, CDR2 YNNKEL (reference sequence). In DNA form, the CDR3 reads TGTGCCAGCAGCCGGGACAGGGGAACTGGAAACACCATATATTTT. Encoded protein: CASSRDRGTGNTIYF.

The chain combines TRBV6-6 with TRBJ2-5, with D possibly called TRBD1 or TRBD2 (5 bases each). The CDR3 loop spans 15 amino acids. The germline CDR1 and CDR2 sequences are MNHNY and SVGAGI (reference sequence). Trimming removed 2 bases at V and 9 bases at J, with 19 bases between. CDR3 in DNA: TGTGCCAGCAGTTACGAAGGGGTCAGCGTGGGGGCCCAGTACTTC. It specifies CASSYEGVSVGAQYF.

V is TRBV29-1 and J is TRBJ2-5; no definite D call. The end of the DNA is better explained by TRBJ2-1, so the J call may be wrong. Germline V CDR1 and CDR2: SQVTM, ANQGSEA. The CDR3 contains 11 residues. The CDR3 coding sequence is TGCAGCGTTGCGGCTCTTGGTGAGCAGTTCTTC. It translates to CSVAALGEQFF.

The chain combines TRBV20-1 with TRBJ2-4; TRBD1 agrees at 9 bases. With 5 bases clipped from V and 7 bases from J, the junction kept 6 bases outside the gene matches. This CDR3 comprises 13 residues. The germline V gene has CDR1 DFQATT and CDR2 SNEGSKA (reference sequence). DNA of the CDR3: TGCAGTGCTTCCACCGGGACAGGGAACATTCAGTACTTC. Translating it yields CSASTGTGNIQYF.

CDR3 sequence reads: CASSQKTRNNEQFF. For the CDR3, the DNA is TGTGCCAGCAGCCAAAAGACTAGGAACAATGAGCAGTTCTTC. The chain couples TRBV3-1 to TRBJ2-5, with a possible D match to TRBD2 (6 bases). The last part of the DNA fits TRBJ2-1 better; the J call may be wrong. CDR1 is LGHDT and CDR2 is YNNKEL in the germline V gene (reference sequence). The CDR3 covers 14 residues.

This clonotype was detected only a few times. The gene calls are TRBV7-2 and TRBJ2-3; D is undetermined. V dropped 1 base and J dropped 5 bases, with 10 bases sitting between them. CDR1 SGHTA and CDR2 FQGNSA come from the germline V gene. The length of the CDR3 is 14 residues. CDR3 nucleotides: TGTGCCAGCAGCTTAGAGCCGTGGGTAGATACGCAGTATTTT. This sequence encodes CASSLEPWVDTQYF. Drawing the rest from reference TRBV7-2 and TRBJ2-3, the complete variable domain is GAGVSQSPSNKVTEKGKDVELRCDPISGHTALYWYRQSLGQGLEFLIYFQGNSAPDKSGLPSDRFSAERTGGSVSTLTIQRTQQEDSAVYLCASSLEPWVDTQYFGPGTRLTVL.

This clonotype was counted a few times. The V call is TRBV5-1, the J call TRBJ1-4, with no clear D. Germline values: CDR1 SGHRS, CDR2 YFSETQ. The V gene lost 0 bases and the J gene lost 0 bases, with 6 bases spanning the gap. CDR3 length: 15 amino acids. The CDR3 coding sequence is TGCGCCAGCAGCTTGGCCTTTTCAACTAATGAAAAACTGTTTTTT. Encoded protein: CASSLAFSTNEKLFF.

On this clonotype itself: This may stem from a read error, because a much larger clone lies one nucleotide away. The chain uses TRBV3-1 and TRBJ2-1, with 13 bases lining up with TRBD2. With 3 bases clipped from V and 5 bases from J, the junction kept 1 base outside the gene matches. CDR3 length equals 15 residues. From germline, CDR1 is LGHDT and CDR2 YNNKEL (reference sequence). DNA of the CDR3: TGTGCCAGCAGCCAGGGACTAGCGGGAAACAATGAGCAGTTCTTC. Its protein product is CASSQGLAGNNEQFF.

In its sample, this clonotype was seen a few times. The J gene is TRBJ1-2, the V gene TRBV10-3, with D possibly TRBD1 on 5 matching bases. CDR3 length: 13 amino acids. The germline gives CDR1 ENHRY, CDR2 SYGVKD. The V end lost 8 bases, the J end lost 7 bases, and 17 bases lay between the germline ends. The CDR3 DNA reads TGTGCCATCGAGCCAGGGAAGGGTGGTGGCTACACCTTC. Its protein is CAIEPGKGGGYTF.

V gene TRBV6-5 combines with J gene TRBJ1-5; D is possibly TRBD1 (6 bases). Trimming shortened V by 6 bases and J by 2 bases, and 14 bases separated the two germline ends. The CDR3 consists of 15 residues. Germline V gene lookup returns CDR1 MNHEY and CDR2 SVGAGI. The CDR3 loop is CASRPGQKGNQPQHF. The CDR3 DNA reads TGTGCCAGCAGACCTGGACAGAAAGGCAATCAGCCCCAGCATTTT.

The chain recombines TRBV6-6 with TRBJ1-1; no clear D gene. This CDR3 spans 13 amino acids. From germline, CDR1 is MNHNY and CDR2 SVGAGI (reference sequence). Trimming removed 6 bases at V and 8 bases at J, with 16 bases between. CDR3 bases: TGTGCCAGCAGCCAAGCCCACGAAACCGAAGCTTTCTTT. Translating gives CASSQAHETEAFF.

This clonotype turned up a few times. The J gene is TRBJ2-4, the V gene TRBV15, with D hard to call. Germline values: CDR1 LNHNV, CDR2 YYDKDF (reference sequence). With 3 bases removed from V and 0 bases from J, the gap between germline ends came to 9 bases. The CDR3 is made up of 15 amino acids. This CDR3 is CATSRGREAKNIQYF. The DNA of the CDR3 is TGTGCCACCAGCAGGGGCCGCGAAGCCAAAAACATTCAGTACTTC. Full variable domain (outside the CDR3, taken from reference TRBV15 and TRBJ2-4): DAMVIQNPRYQVTQFGKPVTLSCSQTLNHNVMYWYQQKSSQAPKLLFHYYDKDFNNEADTPDNFQSRRPNTSFCFLDIRSPGLGDTAMYLCATSRGREAKNIQYFGAGTRLSVL.

This clonotype was seen only a few times. CDR3 loop: CASSNHPGQLTYEQYF. Written as DNA, the CDR3 is TGTGCCAGCAGCAACCACCCGGGACAGTTAACCTACGAGCAGTACTTC. The chain employs TRBV7-2 and TRBJ2-7; the match to TRBD1 covers 7 bases. The CDR3 consists of 16 residues. V dropped 5 bases and J dropped 2; count of bases not matched to a gene: 12. Germline CDR1 reads SGHTA; CDR2 reads FQGNSA.

CDR3 sequence reads: CASSPSGVQETQYF. CDR3 bases: TGTGCCAGCAGCCCTTCGGGGGTGCAAGAGACCCAGTACTTC. This chain uses TRBV7-2 with TRBJ2-7; D may be TRBD2 (6 bases). The J call may be in error: the DNA end matches TRBJ2-5 better. Germline CDR1 SGHTA, CDR2 FQGNSA. The CDR3 spans 14 residues.